A selection of T cell receptor beta chains follows, all from one sample in a study of OX40 agonist ivuxolimab in advanced cancers. Measured with immunoSEQ multiplex PCR; TCRdb has only the in-frame clones, and not every one. Of around 63,000 clones in the sample, 80% to 90% were seen once. This specimen was CD4+ or CD8+ T cells sorted from blood, taken in a trial of the OX40 agonist ivuxolimab. Receptors originate from an adult with an advanced solid tumor such as melanoma, head and neck, liver or kidney cancer. Each CDR3 is given with its conserved first and last residue. D genes are given only for firm matches. The size entry is marked missing in some rows and otherwise reads once, few, many or a size class.

-,TRBV2,12,TRBJ2-4,-,TGTGCCAGCTCAAGGCGCTGGAACATTCAGTACTTC,CASSRRWNIQYF
-,TRBV23-1,18,TRBJ2-5,TRBD1,TGCGCCAGCAGTCAATCGACAGGGGGAAGGGGTCGAGGTGGGACCCAGTACTTC,CASSQSTGGRGRGGTQYF
-,TRBV28,11,TRBJ2-7,-,TGTGCCAGCAGTCCTCGGGGCAAGCAGTACTTC,CASSPRGKQYF
-,TRBV5-1,14,TRBJ2-7,-,TGCGCCAGCAGCTCTCTGACAGCGACCTACGAGCAGTACTTC,CASSSLTATYEQYF
-,TRBV27,14,TRBJ2-3,TRBD1,TGTGCCACGGGGACAGCAATACGCACAGATACGCAGTATTTT,CATGTAIRTDTQYF
few,TRBV2,15,TRBJ1-1,-,TGTGCCAGCAGTGTAAATCAGGGAACGAACACTGAAGCTTTCTTT,CASSVNQGTNTEAFF
-,TRBV7-8,13,TRBJ1-3,-,TGTGCCAGCAGCTTGGGACCTGGAAACACCATATATTTT,CASSLGPGNTIYF
-,TRBV14,17,TRBJ2-7,-,TGTGCCAGCAGCCAAGATTTATCTCCTGGGTACTCCTACGAGCAGTACTTC,CASSQDLSPGYSYEQYF
-,TRBV5-1,15,TRBJ2-2,TRBD1,TGCGCCAGCAGCTTATCGACAGGGCAAACCGGGGAGCTGTTTTTT,CASSLSTGQTGELFF
-,TRBV19,12,TRBJ1-5,-,TGTGCCAGTAACCAGAAAAATCAGCCCCAGCATTTT,CASNQKNQPQHF
-,TRBV29-1,13,TRBJ2-5,-,TGCAGCGTTGGAGGGGTTGGAGAAGAGACCCAGTACTTC,CSVGGVGEETQYF
-,TRBV6-5,14,TRBJ2-3,-,TGTGCCAGCAGCCCAGGTACCTTCACAGATACGCAGTATTTT,CASSPGTFTDTQYF
-,TRBV5-4,14,TRBJ2-3,-,TGTGCCAGCAGCTTGGACAGGGCGACAGATACGCAGTATTTT,CASSLDRATDTQYF
-,TRBV7-2,17,TRBJ2-5,TRBD2,TGTGCCAGCAGCTTAAGGGCAGCGGGGGGGCCGGGGGAGACCCAGTACTTC,CASSLRAAGGPGETQYF
-,TRBV7-2,13,TRBJ2-5,-,TGTGCCAGCAGCTTAGCTGGGTCCGAGACCCAGTACTTC,CASSLAGSETQYF
few,TRBV28,12,TRBJ1-2,-,TGTGCCAGCAGCTATCAGGGTAATGGCTACACCTTC,CASSYQGNGYTF
once,TRBV28,15,TRBJ2-6,-,TGTGCCAGCAGTTCCCTGGCAGCAGGGGCCAACGTCCTGACTTTC,CASSSLAAGANVLTF
-,TRBV7-3,15,TRBJ2-1,-,TGTGCCAGCAGCTTATGGGGCAGTGAGGGCAATGAGCAGTTCTTC,CASSLWGSEGNEQFF
-,TRBV7-9,14,TRBJ2-5,TRBD1,TGTGCCAGCAGCCCGGACAGGGTGTGGGAGACCCAGTACTTC,CASSPDRVWETQYF
-,TRBV11-2,13,TRBJ2-5,-,TGTGCCAGCAGCTACGGGGCACAAGAGACCCAGTACTTC,CASSYGAQETQYF
-,TRBV5-1,16,TRBJ2-3,-,TGCGCCAGCAGCTTGACCAGACTGACTGGGGGGGATACGCAGTATTTT,CASSLTRLTGGDTQYF
-,TRBV7-6,16,TRBJ1-1,TRBD1,TGTGCCAGCAGCCGTAGACAGGGAAAAGGGAACACTGAAGCTTTCTTT,CASSRRQGKGNTEAFF
-,TRBV11-2,14,TRBJ1-2,TRBD1,TGTGCCAGCAGCTTCCCGGGACAGGGCAGAGTCGACCATTTC,CASSFPGQGRVDHF
-,TRBV2,15,TRBJ1-1,TRBD1,TGTGCCAGCAAGGTGGACAGGGGCCTGAACACTGAAGCTTTCTTT,CASKVDRGLNTEAFF
-,TRBV19,15,TRBJ1-4,-,TGTGCCAGTAGTATTGGGACCCAAGTTTCTCAAAAACTGTTTTTT,CASSIGTQVSQKLFF
-,TRBV6-1,13,TRBJ2-1,TRBD1,TGTGCCAGCAGAGGACAGGGTTCGGGTGAGCAGTTCTTC,CASRGQGSGEQFF
-,TRBV9,16,TRBJ1-2,-,TGTGCCAGCAGCGTAGACGCCCCGCGGGGACGCTATGGCTACACCTTC,CASSVDAPRGRYGYTF
once,TRBV4-1,17,TRBJ2-2,-,TGCGCCAGCAGCCAAGTCCCAGTGGGAGCAATTGCCGGGGAGCTGTTTTTT,CASSQVPVGAIAGELFF
-,TRBV10-2,15,TRBJ1-2,TRBD1,TGCGCCAGCAGTGATGCCAGGGGGGCTAACTATGGCTACACCTTC,CASSDARGANYGYTF
-,TRBV7-6,13,TRBJ1-5,-,TGTGCCAGCAGCCCTGACGTTGGTCAGCCCCAGCATTTT,CASSPDVGQPQHF
-,TRBV7-9,15,TRBJ1-2,-,TGTGCCAGCAGCTTAGGTAGGGGACCGAACTATGGCTACACCTTC,CASSLGRGPNYGYTF
-,TRBV18,11,TRBJ2-7,-,TGTGCCAGCTCATCCTCCTACGAGCAGTACTTC,CASSSSYEQYF
-,TRBV28,15,TRBJ1-2,TRBD1,TGTGCCAGCAGCATGGGGACAGGGGGCAGTGGTGGCTACACCTTC,CASSMGTGGSGGYTF
-,TRBV19,15,TRBJ2-1,-,TGTGCCAGTAGTCTGGGTCTAGCTCCGGAGGGTGAGCAGTTCTTC,CASSLGLAPEGEQFF
-,TRBV4-2,17,TRBJ2-3,-,TGTGCCAGCAGCCAAGGGTTGAGCGGTCCAAGCACAGATACGCAGTATTTT,CASSQGLSGPSTDTQYF
-,TRBV4-2,15,TRBJ2-7,-,TGTGCCAGCAGCCGGCAGGTCTCCTACAGCTACGAGCAGTACTTC,CASSRQVSYSYEQYF
-,TRBV5-1,13,TRBJ2-3,-,TGCGCCAGCAGCTTTCAGCGCACAGATACGCAGTATTTT,CASSFQRTDTQYF
-,TRBV2,14,TRBJ1-6,-,TGTGCCAGCCCTAGAGGAGGGGCAGATTCACCCCTCCACTTT,CASPRGGADSPLHF
-,TRBV27,15,TRBJ1-2,-,TGTGCCAGCAGATTTTTAGGTTTAAAAACGAATGGCTACACCTTC,CASRFLGLKTNGYTF
-,TRBV5-4,13,TRBJ2-1,-,TGTGCCAGCAGCTTGAGAGGGGGGGCTGAGCAGTTCTTC,CASSLRGGAEQFF
-,TRBV5-6,15,TRBJ2-7,-,TGTGCCAGCAGGCCGCTGGGGACAAGCTCCTACGAGCAGTACTTC,CASRPLGTSSYEQYF
once,TRBV7-2,16,TRBJ2-1,TRBD2,TGTGCCAGCAGCACTCGGACTAGCGGGAGGATAGATGAGCAGTTCTTC,CASSTRTSGRIDEQFF